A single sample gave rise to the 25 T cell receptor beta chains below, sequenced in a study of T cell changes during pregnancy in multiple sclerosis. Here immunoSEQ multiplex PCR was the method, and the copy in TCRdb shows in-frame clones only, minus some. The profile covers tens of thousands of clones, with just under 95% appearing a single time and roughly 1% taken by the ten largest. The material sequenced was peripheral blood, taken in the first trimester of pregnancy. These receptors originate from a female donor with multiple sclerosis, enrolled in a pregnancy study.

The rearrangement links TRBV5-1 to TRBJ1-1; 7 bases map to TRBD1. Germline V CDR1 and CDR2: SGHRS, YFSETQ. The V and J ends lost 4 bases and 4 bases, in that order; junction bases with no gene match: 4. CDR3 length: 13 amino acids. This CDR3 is CASSPNRGTEAFF. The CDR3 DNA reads TGCGCCAGCAGCCCTAACAGGGGCACTGAAGCTTTCTTT. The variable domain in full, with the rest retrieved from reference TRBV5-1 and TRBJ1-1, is KAGVTQTPRYLIKTRGQQVTLSCSPISGHRSVSWYQQTPGQGLQFLFEYFSETQRNKGNFPGRFSGRQFSNSRSEMNVSTLELGDSALYLCASSPNRGTEAFFGQGTRLTVV.

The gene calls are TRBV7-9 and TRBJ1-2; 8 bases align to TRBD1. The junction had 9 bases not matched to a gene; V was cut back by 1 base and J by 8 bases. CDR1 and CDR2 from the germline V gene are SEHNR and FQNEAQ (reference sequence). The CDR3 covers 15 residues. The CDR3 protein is CASSLEEDRVRGYTF. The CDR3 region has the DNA TGTGCCAGCAGCTTAGAGGAGGACAGGGTAAGGGGCTACACCTTC.

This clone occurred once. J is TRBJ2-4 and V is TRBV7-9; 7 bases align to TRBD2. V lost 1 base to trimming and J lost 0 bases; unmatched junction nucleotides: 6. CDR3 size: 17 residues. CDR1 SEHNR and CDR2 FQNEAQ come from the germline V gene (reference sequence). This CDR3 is CASSLGEGTLAKNIQYF. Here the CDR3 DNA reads TGTGCCAGCAGCTTAGGGGAGGGGACTCTAGCCAAAAACATTCAGTACTTC.

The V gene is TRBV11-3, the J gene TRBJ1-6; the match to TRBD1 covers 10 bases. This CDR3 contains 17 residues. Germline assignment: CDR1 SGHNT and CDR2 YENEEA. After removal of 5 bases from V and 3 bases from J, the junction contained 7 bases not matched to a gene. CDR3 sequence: CASSMTGGTYYNSPLHF. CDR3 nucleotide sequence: TGTGCCAGCAGCATGACAGGGGGCACCTACTATAATTCACCCCTCCACTTT.

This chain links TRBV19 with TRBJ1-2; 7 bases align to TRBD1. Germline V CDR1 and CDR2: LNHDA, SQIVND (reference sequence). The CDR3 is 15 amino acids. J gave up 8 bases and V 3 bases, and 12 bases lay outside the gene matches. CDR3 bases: TGTGCCAGTAGTATTTTAGGGGACAGCCTGAAAGGCTACACCTTC. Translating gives CASSILGDSLKGYTF.

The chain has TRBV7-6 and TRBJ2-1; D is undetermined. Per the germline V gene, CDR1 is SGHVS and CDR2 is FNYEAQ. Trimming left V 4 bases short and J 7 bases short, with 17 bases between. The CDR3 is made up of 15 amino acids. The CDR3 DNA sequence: TGTGCCAGCAGCTATGGAGCTGGTTACGGGAATGAGCAGTTCTTC. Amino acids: CASSYGAGYGNEQFF.

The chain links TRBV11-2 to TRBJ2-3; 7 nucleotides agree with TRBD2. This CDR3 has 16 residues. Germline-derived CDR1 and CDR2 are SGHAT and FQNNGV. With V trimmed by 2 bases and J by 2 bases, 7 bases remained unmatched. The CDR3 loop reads CASSLRSRETTDTQYF. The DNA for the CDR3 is TGTGCCAGCAGCTTACGGTCGCGGGAGACCACAGATACGCAGTATTTT.

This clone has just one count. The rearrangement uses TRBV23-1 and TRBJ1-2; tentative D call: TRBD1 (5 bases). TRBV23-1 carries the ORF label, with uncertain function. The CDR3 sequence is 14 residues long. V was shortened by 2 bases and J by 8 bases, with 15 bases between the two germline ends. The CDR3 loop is CASSQSEDKVGYTF. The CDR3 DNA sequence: TGCGCCAGCAGTCAAAGCGAGGACAAGGTGGGCTACACCTTC.

The CDR3 sequence is CASSSQGDTEAFF. The CDR3, as DNA: TGTGCCAGTAGTTCCCAGGGTGACACTGAAGCTTTCTTT. This chain connects TRBV2 to TRBJ1-1; a weak D match, TRBD1 (5 bases). V lost 9 bases and J 3 bases, leaving 14 bases between the germline ends. Germline loops: CDR1 SNHLY, CDR2 FYNNEI. The CDR3 totals 13 residues.

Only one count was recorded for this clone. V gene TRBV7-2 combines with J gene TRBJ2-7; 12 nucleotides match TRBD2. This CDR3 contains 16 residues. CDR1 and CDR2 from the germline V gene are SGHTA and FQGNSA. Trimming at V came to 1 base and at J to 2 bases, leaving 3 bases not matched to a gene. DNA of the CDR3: TGTGCCAGCAGCTTAGGGGCTAGCGGGGGGGCCTACGAGCAGTACTTC. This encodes CASSLGASGGAYEQYF.

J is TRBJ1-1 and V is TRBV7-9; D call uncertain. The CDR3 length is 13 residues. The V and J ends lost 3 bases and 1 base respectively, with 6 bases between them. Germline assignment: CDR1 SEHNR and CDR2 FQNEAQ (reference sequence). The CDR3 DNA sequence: TGTGCCAGCAGCTTTAGTTCGAACACTGAAGCTTTCTTT. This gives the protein CASSFSSNTEAFF.

DNA of the CDR3: TGCGCCAGCAGCTTAACAGGGATCCGGGAGACCCAGTACTTC. It is translated as CASSLTGIRETQYF. This rearrangement joins TRBV5-1 to TRBJ2-5; the D gene is possibly TRBD1 (6 bases). V was shortened by 2 bases and J by 5 bases, with 13 bases between the two germline ends. There are 14 residues in the CDR3. Germline-derived CDR1 and CDR2 are SGHRS and YFSETQ.

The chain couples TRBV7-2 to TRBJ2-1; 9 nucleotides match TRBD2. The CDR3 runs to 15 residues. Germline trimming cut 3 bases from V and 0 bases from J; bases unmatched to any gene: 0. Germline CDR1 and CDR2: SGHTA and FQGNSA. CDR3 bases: TGTGCCAGCAGCTTTAGCGGGGGCTCCTACAATGAGCAGTTCTTC. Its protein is CASSFSGGSYNEQFF. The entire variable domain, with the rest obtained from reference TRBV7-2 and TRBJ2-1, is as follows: GAGVSQSPSNKVTEKGKDVELRCDPISGHTALYWYRQSLGQGLEFLIYFQGNSAPDKSGLPSDRFSAERTGGSVSTLTIQRTQQEDSAVYLCASSFSGGSYNEQFFGPGTRLTVL.

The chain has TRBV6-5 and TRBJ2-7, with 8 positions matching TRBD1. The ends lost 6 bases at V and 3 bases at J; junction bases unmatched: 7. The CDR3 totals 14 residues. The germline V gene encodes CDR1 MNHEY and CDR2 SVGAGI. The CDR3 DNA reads TGTGCCAGCAGAAACGGACAGGGTGGCTACGAGCAGTACTTC. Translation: CASRNGQGGYEQYF.

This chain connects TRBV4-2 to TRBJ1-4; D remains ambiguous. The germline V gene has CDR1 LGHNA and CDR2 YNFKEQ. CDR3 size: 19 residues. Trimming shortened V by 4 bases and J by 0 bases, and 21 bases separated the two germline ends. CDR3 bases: TGTGCCAGCAGCCTCCCAACGTCGGGTCTACTTGCAACTAATGAAAAACTGTTTTTT. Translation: CASSLPTSGLLATNEKLFF.

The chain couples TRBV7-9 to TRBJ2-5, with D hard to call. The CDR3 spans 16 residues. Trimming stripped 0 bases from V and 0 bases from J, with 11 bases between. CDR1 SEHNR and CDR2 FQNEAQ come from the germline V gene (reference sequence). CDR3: CASSLAPLRYQETQYF. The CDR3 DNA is TGTGCCAGCAGCTTAGCCCCGCTTCGGTACCAAGAGACCCAGTACTTC.

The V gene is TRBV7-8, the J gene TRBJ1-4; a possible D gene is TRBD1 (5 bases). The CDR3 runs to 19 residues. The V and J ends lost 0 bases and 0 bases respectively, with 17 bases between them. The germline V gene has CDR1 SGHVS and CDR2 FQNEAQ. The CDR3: CASSLAGSAWGATNEKLFF. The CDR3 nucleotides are TGTGCCAGCAGCTTAGCCGGCTCCGCATGGGGGGCAACTAATGAAAAACTGTTTTTT. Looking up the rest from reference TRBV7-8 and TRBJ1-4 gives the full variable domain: GAGVSQSPRYKVAKRGQDVALRCDPISGHVSLFWYQQALGQGPEFLTYFQNEAQLDKSGLPSDRFFAERPEGSVSTLKIQRTQQEDSAVYLCASSLAGSAWGATNEKLFFGSGTQLSVL.

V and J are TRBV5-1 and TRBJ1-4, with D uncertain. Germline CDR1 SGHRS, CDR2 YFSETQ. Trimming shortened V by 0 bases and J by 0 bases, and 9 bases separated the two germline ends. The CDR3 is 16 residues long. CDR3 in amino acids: CASSLEIGATNEKLFF. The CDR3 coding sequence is TGCGCCAGCAGCTTGGAGATCGGTGCAACTAATGAAAAACTGTTTTTT.

The CDR3 spells CATSGAGDYNEQFF. The CDR3 DNA reads TGTGCCACCAGCGGAGCGGGAGATTACAATGAGCAGTTCTTC. The V call is TRBV15, the J call TRBJ2-1, with 8 bases lining up with TRBD2. In germline, CDR1 is LNHNV, CDR2 YYDKDF (reference sequence). Trimming cost V 5 bases and J 4 bases; bases outside gene matches: 4. This CDR3 contains 14 residues.

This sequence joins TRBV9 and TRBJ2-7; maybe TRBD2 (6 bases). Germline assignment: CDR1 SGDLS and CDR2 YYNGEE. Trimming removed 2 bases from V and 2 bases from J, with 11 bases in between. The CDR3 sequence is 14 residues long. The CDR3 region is CASSVASDPYEQYF. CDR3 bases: TGTGCCAGCAGCGTGGCTAGCGACCCCTACGAGCAGTACTTC. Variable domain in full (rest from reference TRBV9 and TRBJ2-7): DSGVTQTPKHLITATGQRVTLRCSPRSGDLSVYWYQQSLDQGLQFLIQYYNGEERAKGNILERFSAQQFPDLHSELNLSSLELGDSALYFCASSVASDPYEQYFGPGTRLTVT.

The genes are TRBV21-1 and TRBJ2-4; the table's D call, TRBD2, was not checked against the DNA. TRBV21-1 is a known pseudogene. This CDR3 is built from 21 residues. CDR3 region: CASSKYCPKTKTSGSINIQYF. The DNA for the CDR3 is TGTGCCAGCAGCAAATATTGCCCCAAAACTAAGACTAGCGGGAGTATCAACATTCAGTACTTC.

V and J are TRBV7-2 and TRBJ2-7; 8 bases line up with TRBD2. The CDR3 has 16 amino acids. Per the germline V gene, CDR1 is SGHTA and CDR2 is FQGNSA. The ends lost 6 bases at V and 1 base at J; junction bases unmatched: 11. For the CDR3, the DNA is TGTGCCAGCAGACAAACCGGACTAGCTTATTCCTACGAGCAGTACTTC. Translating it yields CASRQTGLAYSYEQYF.

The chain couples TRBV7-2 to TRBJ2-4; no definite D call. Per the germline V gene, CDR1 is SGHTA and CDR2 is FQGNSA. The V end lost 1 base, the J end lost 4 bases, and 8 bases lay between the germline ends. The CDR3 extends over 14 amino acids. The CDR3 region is CASSLDRVKNIQYF. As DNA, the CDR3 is TGTGCCAGCAGCTTAGACAGAGTGAAAAACATTCAGTACTTC.

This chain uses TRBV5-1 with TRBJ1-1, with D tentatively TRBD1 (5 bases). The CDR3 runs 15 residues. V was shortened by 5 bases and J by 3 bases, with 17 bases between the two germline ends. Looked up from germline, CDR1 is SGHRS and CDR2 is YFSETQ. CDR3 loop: CASSWSDTMDTEAFF. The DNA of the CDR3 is TGCGCCAGCAGTTGGTCGGACACTATGGACACTGAAGCTTTCTTT.

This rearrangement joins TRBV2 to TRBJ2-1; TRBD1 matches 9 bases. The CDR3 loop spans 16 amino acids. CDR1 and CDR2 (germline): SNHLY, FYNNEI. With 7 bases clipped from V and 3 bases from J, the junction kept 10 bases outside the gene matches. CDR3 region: CASTNKGTGHYNEQFF. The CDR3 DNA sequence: TGTGCCAGCACCAATAAGGGGACAGGGCACTACAATGAGCAGTTCTTC.